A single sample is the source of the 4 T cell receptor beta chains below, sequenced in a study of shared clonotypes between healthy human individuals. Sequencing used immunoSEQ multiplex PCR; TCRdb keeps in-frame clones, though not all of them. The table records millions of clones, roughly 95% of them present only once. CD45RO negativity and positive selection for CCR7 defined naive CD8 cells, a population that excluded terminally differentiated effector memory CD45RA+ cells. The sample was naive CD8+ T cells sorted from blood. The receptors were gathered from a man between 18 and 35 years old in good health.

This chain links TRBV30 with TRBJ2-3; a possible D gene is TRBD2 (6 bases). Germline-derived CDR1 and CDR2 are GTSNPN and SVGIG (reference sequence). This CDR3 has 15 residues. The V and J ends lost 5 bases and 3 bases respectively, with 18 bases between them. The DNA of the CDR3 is TGTGCCTGGTCACCCCGAGGAGGGGATACAGATACGCAGTATTTT. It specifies CAWSPRGGDTDTQYF.

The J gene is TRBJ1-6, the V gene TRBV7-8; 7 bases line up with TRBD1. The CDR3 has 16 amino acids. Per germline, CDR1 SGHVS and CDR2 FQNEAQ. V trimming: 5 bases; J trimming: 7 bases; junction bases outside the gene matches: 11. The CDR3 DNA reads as TGTGCCAGCAGCGTTGCCCCTGAGGGGGCAAATTCACCCCTCCACTTT. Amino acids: CASSVAPEGANSPLHF.

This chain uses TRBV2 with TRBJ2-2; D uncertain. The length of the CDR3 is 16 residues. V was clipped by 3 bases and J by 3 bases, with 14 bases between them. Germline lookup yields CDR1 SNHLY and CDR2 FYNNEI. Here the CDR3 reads CASSDLVERYTGELFF. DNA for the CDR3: TGTGCCAGCAGTGATCTAGTAGAGAGATACACCGGGGAGCTGTTTTTT.

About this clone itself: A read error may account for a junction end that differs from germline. In nucleotides, the CDR3 is TGTGCCAGCAGCAATCAATTTGGGGGCGGGTACGGGCAGTACTTC. Protein sequence: CASSNQFGGGYGQYF. The chain has TRBV7-6 and TRBJ2-7; a possible D gene is TRBD1 (6 bases). The length of the CDR3 is 15 residues. CDR1 and CDR2 from the germline V gene are SGHVS and FNYEAQ.